This T cell receptor (beta chain) was recorded in a study of PD-L1 blockade in urothelial cancer. CDR3 size: 15 residues. Germline lookup yields CDR1 LGHNA and CDR2 YNFKEQ. Trimming removed 0 bases at V and 7 bases at J, with 15 bases between. Indicated time point: peripheral blood 6 weeks after treatment start. The assay was immunoSEQ multiplex PCR, and TCRdb's table has in-frame clones only and misses some. The sample lists approximately 110,000 clones, roughly 90% occurring once. The sample was PBMCs, taken around atezolizumab (anti-PD-L1) treatment. This rearrangement joins TRBV4-2 to TRBJ1-2, with D possibly matching TRBD1 (6 bases). The receptor was derived from a man aged 60-69 years with urothelial cancer. For the CDR3, the DNA is TGTGCCAGCAGCCAAGAATCAGGGGTCGGTAGTGGCTACACCTTC. It yields the protein CASSQESGVGSGYTF.